This T cell receptor (beta chain) is from a study of blood T cell repertoires in COVID-19 (dated by TCRdb to the early 2020s). Turning to the overall study: The collaborator samples originated in the United States, Italy and Spain and spanned the acute and convalescent phases of COVID-19. Where available, HLA class I and class II types were obtained from metadata supplied by the sample provider rather than from assay-based typing. Samples came from the ongoing ImmuneRACE study (first 160 participants) plus 1,254 subjects from 6 global collaborators. Subjects who had been exposed to COVID-19, were actively infected with it, or had recovered from it provided the deeply sampled blood TCRbeta repertoires that made up the dataset. The prospective study material was composed of cDNA or gDNA derived from T cells, B-cell-depleted T cells, or PBMCs. The repertoires were made available in a free public database intended to serve as a resource for research on the immune response to SARS-CoV-2. A de-identified subject ID, COVID-19 status, age in years and sex were almost always included in the sample metadata. General conclusions and limits of the study: The quantity of clinical and demographic metadata differed by source and by participant and was supplied without curation.

TCRbeta CDR3 regions were amplified from genomic DNA by means of the immunoSEQ Assay, a bias-controlled multiplex PCR. The paper's data handling went like this. Nucleated cell counts per sample were estimated from amplification of reference gene primers within the assay. To quantify the absolute abundance of each unique TCRbeta CDR3 rearrangement, sequence reads were collapsed and filtered. For each sample, productive Simpson clonality was calculated as the square root of Simpson's diversity index across productive rearrangements. TCRdb re-hosts the immuneACCESS table, in-frame sequences only. Its copies lack some clones; in the studies checked, an unresolved V gene accounts for under half of them, and the cause for the rest is not known. The V and J calls and clone size come from that table; D and trimming were worked out from the DNA. The sample table shows fewer than 300,000 clones, and about 80% are seen once. The ten biggest clones cover about 3.1% of the sample.

From its cysteine to its phenylalanine, the CDR3 spans 15 amino acids. The DNA shown is the 45-base CDR3, in frame from base 1. The germline V gene (reference sequence) specifies LNHNV as CDR1 and YYDKDF as CDR2. V trim: 3 bases; J trim: 5 bases; unmatched bases: 7. About this clone: Its antigen specificity is not known. Base quality data are lacking; no much larger clone is found one base away.

Whole blood was collected in K2EDTA tubes by collaborating institutions according to the institutions' own protocols. Collaborator samples were shipped for TCRbeta analysis as frozen whole blood, isolated PBMCs, or DNA extracted from either sample type. This clonotype was obtained from a woman over 75 with acute or convalescent COVID-19. Source material: peripheral blood. The chain is encoded by TRBV15 joined to TRBJ2-1, and TRBD2 aligns with 7 junction nucleotides. The DNA sequence reads TGTGCCACCAGCAGGATGGGGGGGAACGACAATGAGCAGTTCTTC. Translated, this is CATSRMGGNDNEQFF. The CDR3 plus the reference TRBV15 and TRBJ2-1 genes for the other parts give the full variable domain: DAMVIQNPRYQVTQFGKPVTLSCSQTLNHNVMYWYQQKSSQAPKLLFHYYDKDFNNEADTPDNFQSRRPNTSFCFLDIRSPGLGDTAMYLCATSRMGGNDNEQFFGPGTRLTVL.